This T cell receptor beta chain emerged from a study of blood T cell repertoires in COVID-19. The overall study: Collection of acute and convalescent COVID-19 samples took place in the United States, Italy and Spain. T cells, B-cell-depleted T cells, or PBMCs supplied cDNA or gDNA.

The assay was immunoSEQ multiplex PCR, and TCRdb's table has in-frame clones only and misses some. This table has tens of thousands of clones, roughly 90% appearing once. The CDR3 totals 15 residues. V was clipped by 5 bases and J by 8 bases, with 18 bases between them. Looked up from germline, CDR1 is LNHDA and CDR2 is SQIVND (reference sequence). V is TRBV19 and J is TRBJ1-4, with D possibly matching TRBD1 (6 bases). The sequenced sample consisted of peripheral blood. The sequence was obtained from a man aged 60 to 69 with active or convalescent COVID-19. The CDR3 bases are TGTGCCAGTAGTCCCGGACAGAGAGGTCGGGAAAAACTGTTTTTT. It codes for CASSPGQRGREKLFF.